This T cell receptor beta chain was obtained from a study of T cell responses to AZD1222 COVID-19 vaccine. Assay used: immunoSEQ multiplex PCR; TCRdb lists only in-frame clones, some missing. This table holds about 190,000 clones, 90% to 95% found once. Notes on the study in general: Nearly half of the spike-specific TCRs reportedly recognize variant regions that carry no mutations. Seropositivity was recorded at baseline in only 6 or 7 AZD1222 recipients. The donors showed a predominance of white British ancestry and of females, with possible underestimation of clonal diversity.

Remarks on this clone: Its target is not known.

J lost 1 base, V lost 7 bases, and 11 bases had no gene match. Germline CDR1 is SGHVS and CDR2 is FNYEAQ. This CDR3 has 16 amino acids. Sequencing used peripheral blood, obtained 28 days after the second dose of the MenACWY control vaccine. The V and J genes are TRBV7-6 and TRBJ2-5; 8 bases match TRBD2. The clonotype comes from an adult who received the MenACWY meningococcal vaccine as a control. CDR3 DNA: TGTGCCAGCACCACCCAGTCGGGAGGGTTCCAAGAGACCCAGTACTTC. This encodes CASTTQSGGFQETQYF. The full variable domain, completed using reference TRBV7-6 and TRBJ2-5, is GAGVSQSPRYKVTKRGQDVALRCDPISGHVSLYWYRQALGQGPEFLTYFNYEAQQDKSGLPNDRFSAERPEGSISTLTIQRTEQRDSAMYRCASTTQSGGFQETQYFGPGTRLLVL.